This T cell receptor (beta chain) was observed in a study of cytomegalovirus exposure and HLA in healthy donors. For this clone: Its antigen is undetermined.

The PCR used 60 Vbeta and 13 Jbeta primers. TCRdb keeps only in-frame clones here, not all; method: immunoSEQ multiplex PCR. Of approximately 100,000 clones listed, 65% to 75% were seen once; the top ten hold about 1.9%. CDR1 SNHLY and CDR2 FYNNEI come from the germline V gene. CDR3 length: 14 residues. V was trimmed by 3 bases and J by 5 bases, leaving 10 bases between them. The study's findings and limits: Among the CMV-associated chains, three were confirmed in vitro as specific for CMV antigens. HLA alleles showed associations with 15,000 to 20,000 TCR beta sequences in a later analysis, at a 0.05 false discovery rate. According to reports, the classifier identified cytomegalovirus status with high specificity and sensitivity. Most CMV-associated TCR beta chains appeared HLA-restricted in a later analysis.

The genes are TRBV2 and TRBJ1-4, with D possibly being TRBD1 (6 bases). The TCR sequence derives from a middle-aged woman in good health and CMV-seronegative. Specimen: PBMCs. Here the CDR3 DNA reads TGTGCCAGCAGTGATGGACAGATGAATGAAAAACTGTTTTTT. It translates to CASSDGQMNEKLFF.